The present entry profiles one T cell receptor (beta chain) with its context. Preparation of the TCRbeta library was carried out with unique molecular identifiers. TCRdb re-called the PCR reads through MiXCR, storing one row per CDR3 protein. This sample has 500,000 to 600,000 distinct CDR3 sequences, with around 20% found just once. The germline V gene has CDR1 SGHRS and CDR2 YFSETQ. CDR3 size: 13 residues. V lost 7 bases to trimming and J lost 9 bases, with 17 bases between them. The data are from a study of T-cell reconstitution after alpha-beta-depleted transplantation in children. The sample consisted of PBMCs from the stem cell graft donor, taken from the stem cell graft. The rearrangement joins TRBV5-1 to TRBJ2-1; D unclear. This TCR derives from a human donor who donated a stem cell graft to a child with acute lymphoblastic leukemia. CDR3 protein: CASGPTVRAEQFF. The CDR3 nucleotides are TGCGCCAGCGGACCTACCGTACGGGCTGAGCAGTTCTTC.